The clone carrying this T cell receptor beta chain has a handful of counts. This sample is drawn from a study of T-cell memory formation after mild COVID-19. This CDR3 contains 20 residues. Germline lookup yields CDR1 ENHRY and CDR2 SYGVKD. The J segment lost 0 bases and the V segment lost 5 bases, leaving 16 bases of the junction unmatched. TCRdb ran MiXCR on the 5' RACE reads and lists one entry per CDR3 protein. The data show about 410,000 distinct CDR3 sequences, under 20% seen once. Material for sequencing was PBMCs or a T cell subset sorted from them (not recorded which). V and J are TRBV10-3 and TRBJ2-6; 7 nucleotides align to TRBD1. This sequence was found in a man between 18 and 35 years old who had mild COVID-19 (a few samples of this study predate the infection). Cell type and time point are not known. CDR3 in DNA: TGTGCCATCAGTCCCGGGACAGTCTCAACTTATCTCTCTGGGGCCAACGTCCTGACTTTC. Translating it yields CAISPGTVSTYLSGANVLTF.